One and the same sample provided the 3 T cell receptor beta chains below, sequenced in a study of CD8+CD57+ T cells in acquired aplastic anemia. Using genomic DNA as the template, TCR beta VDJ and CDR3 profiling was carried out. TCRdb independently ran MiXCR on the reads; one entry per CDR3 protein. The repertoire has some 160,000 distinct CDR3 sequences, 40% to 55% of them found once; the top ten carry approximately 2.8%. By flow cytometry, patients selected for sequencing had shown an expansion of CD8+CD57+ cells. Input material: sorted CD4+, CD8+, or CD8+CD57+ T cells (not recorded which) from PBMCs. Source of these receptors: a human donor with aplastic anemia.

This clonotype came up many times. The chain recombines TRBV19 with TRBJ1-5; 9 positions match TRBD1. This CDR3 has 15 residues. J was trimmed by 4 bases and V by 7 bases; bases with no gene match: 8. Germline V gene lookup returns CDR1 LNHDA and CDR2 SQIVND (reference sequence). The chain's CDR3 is CASKNRDRVNQPQHF. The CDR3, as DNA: TGTGCCAGTAAGAACCGGGACAGGGTTAATCAGCCCCAGCATTTT.

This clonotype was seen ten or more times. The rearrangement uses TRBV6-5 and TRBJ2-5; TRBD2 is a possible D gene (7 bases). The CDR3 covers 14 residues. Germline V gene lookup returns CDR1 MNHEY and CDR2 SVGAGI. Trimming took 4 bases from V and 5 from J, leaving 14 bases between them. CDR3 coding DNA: TGTGCCAGCAGTTGGGGGGGCAACGGGGAGACCCAGTACTTC. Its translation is CASSWGGNGETQYF.

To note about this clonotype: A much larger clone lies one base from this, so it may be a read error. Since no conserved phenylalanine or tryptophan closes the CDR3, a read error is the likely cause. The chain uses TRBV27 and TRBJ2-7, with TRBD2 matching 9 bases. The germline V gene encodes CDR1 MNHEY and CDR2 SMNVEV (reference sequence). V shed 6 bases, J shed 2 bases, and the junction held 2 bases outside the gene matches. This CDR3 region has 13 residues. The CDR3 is CASRRTSAYEQYL. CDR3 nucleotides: TGTGCCAGCAGGCGGACTAGCGCCTACGAGCAGTACCTC.